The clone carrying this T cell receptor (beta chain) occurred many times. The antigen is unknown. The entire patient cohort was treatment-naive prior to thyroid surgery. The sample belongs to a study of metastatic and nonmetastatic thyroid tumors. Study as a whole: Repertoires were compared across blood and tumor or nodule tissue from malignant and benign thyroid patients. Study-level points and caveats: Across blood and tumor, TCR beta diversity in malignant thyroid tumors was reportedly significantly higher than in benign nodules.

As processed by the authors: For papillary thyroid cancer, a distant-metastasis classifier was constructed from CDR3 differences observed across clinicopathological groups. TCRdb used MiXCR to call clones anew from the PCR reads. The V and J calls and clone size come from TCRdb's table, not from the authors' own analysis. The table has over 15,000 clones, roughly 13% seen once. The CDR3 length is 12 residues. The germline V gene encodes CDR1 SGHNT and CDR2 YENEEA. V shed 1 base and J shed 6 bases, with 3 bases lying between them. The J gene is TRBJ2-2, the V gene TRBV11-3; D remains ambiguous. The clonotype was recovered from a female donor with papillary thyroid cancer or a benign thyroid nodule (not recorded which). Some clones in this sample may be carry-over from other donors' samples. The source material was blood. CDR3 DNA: TGTGCCAGCAGCTTAGGGTCCGGGGAGCTGTTTTTT. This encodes CASSLGSGELFF.